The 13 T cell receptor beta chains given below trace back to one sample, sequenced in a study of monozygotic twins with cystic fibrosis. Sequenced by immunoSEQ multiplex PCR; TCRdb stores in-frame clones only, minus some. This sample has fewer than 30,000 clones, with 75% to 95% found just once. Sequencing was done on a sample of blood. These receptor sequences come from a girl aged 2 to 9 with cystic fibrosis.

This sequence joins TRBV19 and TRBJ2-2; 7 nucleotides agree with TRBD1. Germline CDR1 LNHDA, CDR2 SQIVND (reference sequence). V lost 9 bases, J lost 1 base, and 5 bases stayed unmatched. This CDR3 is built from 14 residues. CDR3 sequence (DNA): TGTGCCAGCCGACAGGGATGGAACACCGGGGAGCTGTTTTTT. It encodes CASRQGWNTGELFF.

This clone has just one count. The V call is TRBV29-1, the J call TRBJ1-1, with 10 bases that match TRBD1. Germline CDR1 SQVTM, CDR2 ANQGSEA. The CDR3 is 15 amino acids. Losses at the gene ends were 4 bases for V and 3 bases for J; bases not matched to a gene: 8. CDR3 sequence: CSVVRRQGADTEAFF. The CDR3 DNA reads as TGCAGCGTTGTTAGGCGACAGGGGGCGGACACTGAAGCTTTCTTT.

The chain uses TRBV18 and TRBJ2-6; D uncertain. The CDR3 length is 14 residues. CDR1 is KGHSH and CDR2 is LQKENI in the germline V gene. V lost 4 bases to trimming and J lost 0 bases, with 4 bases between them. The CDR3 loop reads CASSLVSGANVLTF. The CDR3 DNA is TGTGCCAGCTCACTGGTCTCTGGGGCCAACGTCCTGACTTTC.

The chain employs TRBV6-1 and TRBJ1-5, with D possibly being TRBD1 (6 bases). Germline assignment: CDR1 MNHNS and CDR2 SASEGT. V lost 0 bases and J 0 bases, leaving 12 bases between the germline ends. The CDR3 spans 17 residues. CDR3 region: CASSEAWTVVSNQPQHF. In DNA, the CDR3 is TGTGCCAGCAGTGAAGCGTGGACAGTGGTTAGCAATCAGCCCCAGCATTTT.

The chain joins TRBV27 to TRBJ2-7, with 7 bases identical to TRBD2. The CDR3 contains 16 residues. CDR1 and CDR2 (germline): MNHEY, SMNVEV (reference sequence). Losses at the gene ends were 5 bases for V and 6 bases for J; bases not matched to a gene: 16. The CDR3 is CASSLGGGEGPLEQYF. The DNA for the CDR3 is TGTGCCAGCAGTCTGGGGGGGGGAGAAGGGCCCCTCGAGCAGTACTTC.

CDR3 sequence reads: CASSAGGSPDTEAFF. CDR3 bases: TGTGCCAGCAGCGCAGGGGGGTCCCCTGACACTGAAGCTTTCTTT. The chain uses TRBV9 and TRBJ1-1, with 7 bases that match TRBD1. Germline CDR1 reads SGDLS; CDR2 reads YYNGEE. The CDR3 has 15 residues. V gave up 3 bases and J gave up 3 bases; unmatched junction bases: 8.

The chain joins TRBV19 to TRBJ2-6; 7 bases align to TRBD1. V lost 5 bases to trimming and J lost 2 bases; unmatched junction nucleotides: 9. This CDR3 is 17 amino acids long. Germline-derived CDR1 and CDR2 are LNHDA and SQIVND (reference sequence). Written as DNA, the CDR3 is TGTGCCAGTAGTCAAGACAGGGCCTGGACTGGGGCCAACGTCCTGACTTTC. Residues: CASSQDRAWTGANVLTF.

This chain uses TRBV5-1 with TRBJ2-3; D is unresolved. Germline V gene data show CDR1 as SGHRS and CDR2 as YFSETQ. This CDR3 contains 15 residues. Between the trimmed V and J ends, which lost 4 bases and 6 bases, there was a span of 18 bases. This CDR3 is CASSIDFQVLDTQYF. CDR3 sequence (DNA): TGCGCCAGCAGCATTGACTTCCAGGTTTTGGATACGCAGTATTTT.

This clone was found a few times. CDR3 sequence: CASRNGDTQETQYF. The DNA for the CDR3 is TGTGCCAGCAGGAACGGAGATACCCAAGAGACCCAGTACTTC. V usage is TRBV7-9 and J usage is TRBJ2-5; no firm D call. Germline CDR1 is SEHNR and CDR2 is FQNEAQ (reference sequence). The CDR3 extends over 14 amino acids. V was clipped by 6 bases and J by 1 base, with 12 bases between them.

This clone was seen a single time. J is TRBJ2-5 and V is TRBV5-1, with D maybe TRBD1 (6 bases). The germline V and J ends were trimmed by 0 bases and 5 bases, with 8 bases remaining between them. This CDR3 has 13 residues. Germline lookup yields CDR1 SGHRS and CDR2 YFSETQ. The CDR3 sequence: CASSLGGPETQYF. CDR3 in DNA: TGCGCCAGCAGCTTGGGGGGGCCGGAGACCCAGTACTTC.

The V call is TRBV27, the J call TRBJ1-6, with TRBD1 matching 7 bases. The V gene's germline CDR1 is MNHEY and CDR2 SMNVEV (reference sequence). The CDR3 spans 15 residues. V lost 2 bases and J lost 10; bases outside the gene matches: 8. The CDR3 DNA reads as TGTGCCAGCAGTTTAAACAGGGGCAGGGGATCACCCCTCCACTTT. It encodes CASSLNRGRGSPLHF.

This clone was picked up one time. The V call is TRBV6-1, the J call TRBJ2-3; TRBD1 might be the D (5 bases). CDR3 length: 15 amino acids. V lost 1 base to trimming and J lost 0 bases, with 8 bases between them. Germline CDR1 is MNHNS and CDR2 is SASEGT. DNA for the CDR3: TGTGCCAGCAGTGAAGAGGCAGGGAGCACAGATACGCAGTATTTT. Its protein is CASSEEAGSTDTQYF.

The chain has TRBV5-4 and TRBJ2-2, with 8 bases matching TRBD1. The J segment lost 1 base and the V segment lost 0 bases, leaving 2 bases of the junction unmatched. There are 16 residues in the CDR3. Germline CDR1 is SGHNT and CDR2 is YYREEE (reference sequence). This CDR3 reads CASSLAGTGNTGELFF. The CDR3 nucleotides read TGTGCCAGCAGCTTGGCCGGGACAGGGAACACCGGGGAGCTGTTTTTT.